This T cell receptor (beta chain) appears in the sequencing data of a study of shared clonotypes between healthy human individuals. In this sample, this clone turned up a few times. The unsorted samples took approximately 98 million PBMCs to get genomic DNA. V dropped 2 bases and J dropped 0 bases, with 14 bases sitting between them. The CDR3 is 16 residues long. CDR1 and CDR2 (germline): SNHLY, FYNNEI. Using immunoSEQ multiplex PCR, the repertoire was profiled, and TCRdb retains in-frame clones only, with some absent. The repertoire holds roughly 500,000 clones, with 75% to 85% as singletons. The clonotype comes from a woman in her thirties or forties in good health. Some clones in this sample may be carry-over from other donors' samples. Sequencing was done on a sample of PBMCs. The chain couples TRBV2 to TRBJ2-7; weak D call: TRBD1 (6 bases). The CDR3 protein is CASSERFGQHSYEQYF. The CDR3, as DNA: TGTGCCAGCAGTGAAAGGTTTGGACAGCACTCCTACGAGCAGTACTTC.